This record looks at one T cell receptor beta chain sequence and its context. What it binds is unknown. With 60 Vbeta and 13 Jbeta primers, the PCR was carried out. The data were produced by immunoSEQ multiplex PCR, yet TCRdb's version contains in-frame clones alone and is incomplete. Of 180,000 or so clones listed, 70% to 85% are singletons. This sample is part of a study of cytomegalovirus exposure and HLA in healthy donors. The study's findings and limits: Association of a missense DCLRE1C variant with TCR beta V- and J-gene trimming was reported in a later analysis. Accurate predictions that matched the HLA-A and HLA-B alleles of most subjects were reportedly made from TCR beta sequences. CMV serostatus was the sole immune exposure information available. Reportedly, a later analysis found an Asian-associated ancestry cluster had fewer N-insertions than the approximately 600-donor mean.

Between the trimmed V and J ends, which lost 2 bases and 8 bases, there was a span of 11 bases. CDR3 length equals 13 residues. Germline lookup yields CDR1 SGHNT and CDR2 YYREEE (reference sequence). This rearrangement joins TRBV5-4 to TRBJ1-5; D gene unclear. Sample: PBMCs. The sequence came from a boy aged 2 to 10 in good health and CMV-seronegative. This chain's CDR3 is CASSFAGSEPQHF. CDR3 coding DNA: TGTGCCAGCAGCTTTGCAGGTTCAGAGCCCCAGCATTTT. Combining the CDR3 with reference TRBV5-4 and TRBJ1-5 gives the whole variable domain ETGVTQSPTHLIKTRGQQVTLRCSSQSGHNTVSWYQQALGQGPQFIFQYYREEENGRGNFPPRFSGLQFPNYSSELNVNALELDDSALYLCASSFAGSEPQHFGDGTRLSIL.